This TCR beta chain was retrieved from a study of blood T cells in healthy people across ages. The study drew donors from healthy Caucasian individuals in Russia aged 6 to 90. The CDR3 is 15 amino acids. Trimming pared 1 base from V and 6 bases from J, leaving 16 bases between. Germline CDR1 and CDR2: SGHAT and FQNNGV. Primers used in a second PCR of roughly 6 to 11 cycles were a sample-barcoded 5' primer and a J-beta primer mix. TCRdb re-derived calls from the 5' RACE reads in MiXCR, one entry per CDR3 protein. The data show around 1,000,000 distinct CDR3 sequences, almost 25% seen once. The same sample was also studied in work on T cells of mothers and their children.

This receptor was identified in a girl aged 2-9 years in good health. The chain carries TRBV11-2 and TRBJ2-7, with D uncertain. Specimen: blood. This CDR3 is CASSLVYASDAEQYF. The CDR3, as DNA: TGTGCCAGCAGCTTAGTCTATGCAAGCGATGCCGAGCAGTACTTC. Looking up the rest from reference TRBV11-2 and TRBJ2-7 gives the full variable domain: EAGVAQSPRYKIIEKRQSVAFWCNPISGHATLYWYQQILGQGPKLLIQFQNNGVVDDSQLPKDRFSAERLKGVDSTLKIQPAKLEDSAVYLCASSLVYASDAEQYFGPGTRLTVT.